Below are 5 T cell receptor beta chains sequenced from a single sample in a study of T cell responses to AZD1222 COVID-19 vaccine. Sequencing used immunoSEQ multiplex PCR; TCRdb keeps in-frame clones, though not all of them. The table records tens of thousands of clones, around nine tenths of them present only once. This sample comprised peripheral blood, obtained on day 0 of MenACWY control vaccination. These receptors all come from an adult in good health.

The chain uses TRBV18 and TRBJ1-2; D perhaps matches TRBD1 (6 bases). In germline, CDR1 is KGHSH, CDR2 LQKENI. With 2 bases removed from V and 4 bases from J, the gap between germline ends came to 17 bases. This CDR3 is built from 16 residues. The CDR3 here is CASSPVRGPNLYGYTF. The CDR3 DNA follows: TGTGCCAGCTCACCAGTTCGGGGGCCTAACCTCTATGGCTACACCTTC. The entire variable domain, with the rest obtained from reference TRBV18 and TRBJ1-2, is as follows: NAGVMQNPRHLVRRRGQEARLRCSPMKGHSHVYWYRQLPEEGLKFMVYLQKENIIDESGMPKERFSAEFPKEGPSILRIQQVVRGDSAAYFCASSPVRGPNLYGYTFGSGTRLTVV.

This chain links TRBV19 with TRBJ1-1; D gene ambiguous. Germline V gene sequence: CDR1 LNHDA, CDR2 SQIVND (reference sequence). This CDR3 is 12 amino acids long. The V and J ends lost 9 bases and 6 bases respectively, with 14 bases between them. The CDR3 loop is CASASIFPEAFF. The DNA for the CDR3 is TGTGCCAGCGCTAGCATATTCCCTGAAGCTTTCTTT.

The chain links TRBV18 to TRBJ2-3; tentatively, D is TRBD2 (5 bases). The germline V gene encodes CDR1 KGHSH and CDR2 LQKENI. CDR3 size: 15 residues. V was clipped by 3 bases and J by 2 bases, with 12 bases between them. The CDR3 DNA reads TGTGCCAGCTCACCCCGGGAACCGATCACAGATACGCAGTATTTT. It specifies CASSPREPITDTQYF.

The chain joins TRBV3-1 (or the pseudogene TRBV3-2) to TRBJ2-7; the D gene is possibly TRBD1 (6 bases). Germline V lookup: CDR1 LGHDT, CDR2 YNNKEL (reference sequence). V was trimmed by 4 bases and J by 5 bases, leaving 12 bases between them. CDR3 size: 13 residues. Here the CDR3 reads CASSLFRGNEQYF. CDR3 sequence (DNA): TGTGCCAGCAGCCTTTTCAGGGGCAACGAGCAGTACTTC.

This chain uses TRBV7-2 with TRBJ1-1, with 7 bases matching TRBD1. Per germline, CDR1 SGHTA and CDR2 FQGNSA. The V and J ends lost 5 bases and 8 bases, in that order; junction bases with no gene match: 8. CDR3 size: 13 residues. The CDR3 region has the DNA TGTGCCAGCAGCAACAGGGACAGCGAAGAAGCTTTCTTT. Its protein is CASSNRDSEEAFF.